Sequencing of this T cell receptor beta chain was carried out in a study of blood T cell repertoires in COVID-19. The overall study: COVID-19 samples from acute and convalescent phases originated in the United States, Italy and Spain.

Sequenced by immunoSEQ multiplex PCR; TCRdb stores in-frame clones only, minus some. Altogether tens of thousands of clones are present, 70% to 90% being singletons, with the ten largest covering approximately 7.2%. The sequencing sample was made of peripheral blood. The receptor's source is a man aged 50-59 years with active COVID-19.

The CDR3 reads CAWSHPSGSPHEQFF. The CDR3 nucleotides read TGTGCCTGGAGTCACCCTAGCGGGAGCCCCCATGAGCAGTTCTTC. The chain employs TRBV30 and TRBJ2-1, with 10 bases aligning to TRBD2. Trimming took 2 bases from V and 8 from J; bases not matched to a gene: 9. The germline V gene encodes CDR1 GTSNPN and CDR2 SVGIG (reference sequence). The CDR3 contains 15 residues.